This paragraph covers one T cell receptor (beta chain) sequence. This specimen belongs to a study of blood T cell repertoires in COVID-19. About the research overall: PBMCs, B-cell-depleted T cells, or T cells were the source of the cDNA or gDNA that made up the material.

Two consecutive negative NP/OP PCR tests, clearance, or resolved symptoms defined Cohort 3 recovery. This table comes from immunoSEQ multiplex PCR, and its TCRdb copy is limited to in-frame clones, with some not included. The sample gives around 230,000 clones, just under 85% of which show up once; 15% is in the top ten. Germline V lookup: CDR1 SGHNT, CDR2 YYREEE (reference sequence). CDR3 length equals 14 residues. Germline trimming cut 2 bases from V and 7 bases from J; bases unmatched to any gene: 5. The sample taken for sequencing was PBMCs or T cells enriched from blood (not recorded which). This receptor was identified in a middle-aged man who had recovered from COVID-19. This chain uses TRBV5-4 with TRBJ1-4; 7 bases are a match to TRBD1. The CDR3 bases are TGTGCCAGCAGCTTAGGGGGCGTGGGTGAAAAACTGTTTTTT. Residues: CASSLGGVGEKLFF.